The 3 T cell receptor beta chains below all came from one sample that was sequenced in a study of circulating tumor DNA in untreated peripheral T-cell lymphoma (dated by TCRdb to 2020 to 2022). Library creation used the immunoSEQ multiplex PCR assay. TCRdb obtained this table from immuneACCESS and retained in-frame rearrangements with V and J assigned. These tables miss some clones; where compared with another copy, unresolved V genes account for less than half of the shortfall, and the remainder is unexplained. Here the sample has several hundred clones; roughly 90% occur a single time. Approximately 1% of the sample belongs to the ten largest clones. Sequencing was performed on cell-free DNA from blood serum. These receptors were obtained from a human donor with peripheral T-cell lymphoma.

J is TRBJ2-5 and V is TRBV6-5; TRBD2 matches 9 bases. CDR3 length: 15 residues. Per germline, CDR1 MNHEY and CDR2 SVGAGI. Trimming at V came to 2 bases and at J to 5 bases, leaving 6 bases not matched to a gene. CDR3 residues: CASSYLAGGPETQYF. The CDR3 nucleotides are TGTGCCAGCAGTTACCTTGCGGGAGGGCCGGAGACCCAGTACTTC.

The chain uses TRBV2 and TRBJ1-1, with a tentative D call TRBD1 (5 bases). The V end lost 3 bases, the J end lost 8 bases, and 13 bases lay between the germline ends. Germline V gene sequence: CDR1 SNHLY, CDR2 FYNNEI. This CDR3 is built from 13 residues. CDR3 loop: CASSDKGPGEAFF. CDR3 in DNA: TGTGCCAGCAGTGATAAGGGGCCCGGGGAAGCTTTCTTT.

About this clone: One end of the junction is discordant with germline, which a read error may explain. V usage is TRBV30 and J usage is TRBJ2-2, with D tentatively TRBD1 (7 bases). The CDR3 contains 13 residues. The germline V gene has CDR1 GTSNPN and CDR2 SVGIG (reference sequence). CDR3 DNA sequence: TGTACCTGGAGGGGGCCCAACACCGGGGAGCTGTTTTTT. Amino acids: CTWRGPNTGELFF.